This T cell receptor (beta chain) stems from a study of beta chain features in type 1 diabetes. Study-wide findings and caveats: High TCR expression in some cells could lead to their over-representation in cDNA sequencing. Type 1 diabetes patients had TCRB CDR3s that were shorter (moderately but significantly so) in all four CD4+ subsets.

The CDR3 loop spans 24 amino acids. Unmatched junction bases numbered 20, after V lost 1 base and J lost 0 bases. From germline, CDR1 is LGHNA and CDR2 YNFKEQ. Since all of the isolated RNA was reverse transcribed, expressed TCRB transcripts were what got sequenced. Some clones are missing from TCRdb's copy, which holds only in-frame ones; the method was immunoSEQ multiplex PCR. The sample has under 900,000 clones; about a sixth are singletons. In the case of this clone: Its specificity is not known.

The gene calls are TRBV4-2 and TRBJ2-1; TRBD2 matches 14 bases. The sequenced material came from naive CD4+ T cells from blood. The TCR sequence derives from a young woman in good health. CDR3 in DNA: TGTGCCAGCAGCCAAGGGGGGAGACTAGCGGGAGGGTCCTTACCCCCAAGCTCCTACAATGAGCAGTTCTTC. This encodes CASSQGGRLAGGSLPPSSYNEQFF.